Reported below is one T cell receptor beta chain. In the authors' workflow: Amplifying reference gene primers gave estimates of nucleated cell counts. TCRdb's table, derived via immunoSEQ multiplex PCR, lists solely in-frame clones and lacks some. V and J calls and clone size are those listed in that table; D and trimming were worked out from the DNA. The sample lists 120,000 to 150,000 clones, around 90% occurring once. The germline V gene has CDR1 GTSNPN and CDR2 SVGIG (reference sequence). Trimming took off 4 bases at V and 6 bases at J, with 12 bases between the two ends. This CDR3 spans 12 amino acids. This sample is drawn from a study of blood T cell repertoires in COVID-19.

The sequencing sample was made of peripheral blood. The chain links TRBV30 to TRBJ1-2; the D gene is possibly TRBD1 (5 bases). This clonotype was obtained from a human donor in a cohort sampled during active COVID-19. The CDR3 sequence is CAWIQPGDGYTF. The CDR3 DNA is TGTGCCTGGATACAGCCGGGGGATGGCTACACCTTC.